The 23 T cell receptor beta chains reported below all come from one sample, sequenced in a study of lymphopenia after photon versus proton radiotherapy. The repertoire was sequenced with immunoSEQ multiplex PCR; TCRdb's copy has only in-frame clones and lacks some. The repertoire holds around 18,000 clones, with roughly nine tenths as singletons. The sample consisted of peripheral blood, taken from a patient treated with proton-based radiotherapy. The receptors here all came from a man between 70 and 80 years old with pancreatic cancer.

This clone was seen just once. Here the CDR3 reads CASSVAGSGGNYGYTF. The CDR3 nucleotides are TGTGCCAGCAGCGTAGCAGGGTCAGGGGGGAACTATGGCTACACCTTC. The gene calls are TRBV9 and TRBJ1-2; the match to TRBD1 covers 7 bases. CDR3 size: 16 residues. Trimming took 0 bases from V and 2 from J; bases not matched to a gene: 7. Germline V gene sequence: CDR1 SGDLS, CDR2 YYNGEE. The entire variable domain, with the rest obtained from reference TRBV9 and TRBJ1-2, is as follows: DSGVTQTPKHLITATGQRVTLRCSPRSGDLSVYWYQQSLDQGLQFLIQYYNGEERAKGNILERFSAQQFPDLHSELNLSSLELGDSALYFCASSVAGSGGNYGYTFGSGTRLTVV.

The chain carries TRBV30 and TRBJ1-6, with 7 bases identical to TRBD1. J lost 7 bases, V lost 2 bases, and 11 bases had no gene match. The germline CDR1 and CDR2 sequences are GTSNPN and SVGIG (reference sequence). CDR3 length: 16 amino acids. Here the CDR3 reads CAWSRVRDSSNSPLHF. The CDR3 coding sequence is TGTGCCTGGAGTCGAGTCCGGGACAGTAGCAATTCACCCCTCCACTTT.

In nucleotides, the CDR3 is TGTGCCAGCAGCGTGGGGGGGGTCCCTCCCCCCTACGAGCAGTACTTC. It translates to CASSVGGVPPPYEQYF. The chain recombines TRBV9 with TRBJ2-7; TRBD2 matches at 7 bases. CDR1 and CDR2 (germline): SGDLS, YYNGEE. The CDR3 has 16 amino acids. The V and J ends lost 2 bases and 2 bases, in that order; junction bases with no gene match: 10.

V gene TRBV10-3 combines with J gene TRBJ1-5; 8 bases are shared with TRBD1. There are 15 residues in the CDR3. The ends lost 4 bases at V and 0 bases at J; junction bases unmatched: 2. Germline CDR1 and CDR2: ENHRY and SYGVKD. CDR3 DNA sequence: TGTGCCATCAGTGCGGACAGGGCTAGCAATCAGCCCCAGCATTTT. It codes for CAISADRASNQPQHF.

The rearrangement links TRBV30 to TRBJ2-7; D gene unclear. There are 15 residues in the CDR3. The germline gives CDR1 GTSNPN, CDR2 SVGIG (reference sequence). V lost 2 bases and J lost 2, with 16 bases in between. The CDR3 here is CAWSTSPQTTYEQYF. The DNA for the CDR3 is TGTGCCTGGAGTACATCCCCGCAGACAACCTACGAGCAGTACTTC.

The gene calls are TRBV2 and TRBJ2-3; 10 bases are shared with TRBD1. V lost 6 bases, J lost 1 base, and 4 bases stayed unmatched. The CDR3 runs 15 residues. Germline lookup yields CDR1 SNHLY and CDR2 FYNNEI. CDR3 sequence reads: CASRGQGMGTDTQYF. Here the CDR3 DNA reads TGTGCCAGCAGGGGACAGGGGATGGGCACAGATACGCAGTATTTT. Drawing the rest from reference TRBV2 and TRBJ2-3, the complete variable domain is EPEVTQTPSHQVTQMGQEVILRCVPISNHLYFYWYRQILGQKVEFLVSFYNNEISEKSEIFDDQFSVERPDGSNFTLKIRSTKLEDSAMYFCASRGQGMGTDTQYFGPGTRLTVL.

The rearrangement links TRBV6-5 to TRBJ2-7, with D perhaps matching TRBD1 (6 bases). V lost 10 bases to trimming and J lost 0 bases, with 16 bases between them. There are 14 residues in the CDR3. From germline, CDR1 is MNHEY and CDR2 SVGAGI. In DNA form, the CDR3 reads TGTGCCACCAGGAGTTGGGACACCTCCTACGAGCAGTACTTC. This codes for CATRSWDTSYEQYF.

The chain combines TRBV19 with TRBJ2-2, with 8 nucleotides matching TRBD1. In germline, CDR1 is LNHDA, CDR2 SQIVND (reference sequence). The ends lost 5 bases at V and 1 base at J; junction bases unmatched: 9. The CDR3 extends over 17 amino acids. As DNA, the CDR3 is TGTGCCAGTAGTGGTCCCCCTGGGACAGGGAACACCGGGGAGCTGTTTTTT. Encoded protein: CASSGPPGTGNTGELFF.

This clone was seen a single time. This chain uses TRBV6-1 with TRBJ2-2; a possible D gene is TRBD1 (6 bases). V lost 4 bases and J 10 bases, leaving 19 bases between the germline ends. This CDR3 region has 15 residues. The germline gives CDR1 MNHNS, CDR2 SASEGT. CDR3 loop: CASSAVQGVVSELFF. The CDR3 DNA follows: TGTGCCAGCAGTGCCGTACAGGGAGTGGTTTCGGAGCTGTTTTTT.

The CDR3 sequence: CAWSGQGGSYNEQFF. CDR3 DNA sequence: TGTGCCTGGAGTGGGCAGGGAGGCTCCTACAATGAGCAGTTCTTC. The J gene is TRBJ2-1, the V gene TRBV30, with D maybe TRBD2 (6 bases). This CDR3 has 15 amino acids. V lost 1 base to trimming and J lost 0 bases, with 10 bases between them. Germline CDR1 reads GTSNPN; CDR2 reads SVGIG (reference sequence).

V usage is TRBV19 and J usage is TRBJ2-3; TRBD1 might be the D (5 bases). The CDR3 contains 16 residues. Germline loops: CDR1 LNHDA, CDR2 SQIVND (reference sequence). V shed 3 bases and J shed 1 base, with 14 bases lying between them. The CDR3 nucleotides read TGTGCCAGTAGTATCCTGTGGGGCCAGGGCACAGATACGCAGTATTTT. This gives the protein CASSILWGQGTDTQYF.

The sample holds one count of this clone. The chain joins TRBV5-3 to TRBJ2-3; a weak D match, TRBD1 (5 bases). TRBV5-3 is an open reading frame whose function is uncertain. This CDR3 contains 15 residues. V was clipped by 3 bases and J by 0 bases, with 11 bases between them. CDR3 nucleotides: TGTGCCAGAAGCTGCTCTGGGGCCAGCACAGATACGCAGTATTTT. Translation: CARSCSGASTDTQYF.

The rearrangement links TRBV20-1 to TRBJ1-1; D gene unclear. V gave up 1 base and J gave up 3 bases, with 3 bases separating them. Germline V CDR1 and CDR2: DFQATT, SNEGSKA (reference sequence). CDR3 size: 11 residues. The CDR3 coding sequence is TGCAGTGCTAGAGTCGACACTGAAGCTTTCTTT. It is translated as CSARVDTEAFF.

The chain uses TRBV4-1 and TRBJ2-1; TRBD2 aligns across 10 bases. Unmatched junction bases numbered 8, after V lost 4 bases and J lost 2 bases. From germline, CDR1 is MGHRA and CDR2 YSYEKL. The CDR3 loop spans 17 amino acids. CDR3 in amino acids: CASSLTLAGETYNEQFF. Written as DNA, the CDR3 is TGCGCCAGCAGCCTCACCCTAGCGGGAGAGACCTACAATGAGCAGTTCTTC.

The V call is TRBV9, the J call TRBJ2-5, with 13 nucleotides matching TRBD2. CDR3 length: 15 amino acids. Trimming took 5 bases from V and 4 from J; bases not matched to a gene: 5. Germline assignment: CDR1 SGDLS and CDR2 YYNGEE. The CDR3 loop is CASSPGLAGVETQYF. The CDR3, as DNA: TGTGCCAGCAGTCCTGGACTAGCGGGAGTAGAGACCCAGTACTTC.

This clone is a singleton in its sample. The CDR3, as DNA: TGTGCCAGCAGCTTAGGGGACAGGGAAGCTTTCTTT. Its protein is CASSLGDREAFF. The rearrangement joins TRBV7-9 to TRBJ1-1; 8 bases map to TRBD1. J gave up 8 bases and V 1 base, and 0 bases lay outside the gene matches. Germline assignment: CDR1 SEHNR and CDR2 FQNEAQ (reference sequence). CDR3 length: 12 residues.

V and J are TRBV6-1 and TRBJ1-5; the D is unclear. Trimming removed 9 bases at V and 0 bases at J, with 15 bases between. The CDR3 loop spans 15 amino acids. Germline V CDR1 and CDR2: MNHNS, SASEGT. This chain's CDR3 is CASEADGNSNQPQHF. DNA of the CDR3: TGTGCCAGTGAAGCCGACGGAAATAGCAATCAGCCCCAGCATTTT.

The CDR3 bases are TGTGCCAGCAGTCCCGGGGGCTCCTCAGAGACCCAGTACTTC. This sequence encodes CASSPGGSSETQYF. The V call is TRBV6-6, the J call TRBJ2-5; D may match TRBD1 or TRBD2 (6 bases each). The CDR3 covers 14 residues. Germline V gene sequence: CDR1 MNHNY, CDR2 SVGAGI (reference sequence). Trimming removed 5 bases at V and 4 bases at J, with 14 bases between.

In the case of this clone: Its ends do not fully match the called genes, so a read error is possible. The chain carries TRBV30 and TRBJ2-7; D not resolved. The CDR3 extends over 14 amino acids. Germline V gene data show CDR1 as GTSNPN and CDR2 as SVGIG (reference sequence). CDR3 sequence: CAWSVMDHSHEQYF. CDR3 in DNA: TGTGCCTGGAGTGTAATGGACCACTCCCACGAGCAGTACTTC.

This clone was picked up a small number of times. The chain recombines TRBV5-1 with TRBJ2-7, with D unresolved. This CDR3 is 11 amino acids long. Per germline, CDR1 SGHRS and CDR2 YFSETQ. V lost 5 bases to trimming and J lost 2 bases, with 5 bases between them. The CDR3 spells CASRSTYEQYF. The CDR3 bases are TGCGCCAGCAGGTCTACCTACGAGCAGTACTTC.

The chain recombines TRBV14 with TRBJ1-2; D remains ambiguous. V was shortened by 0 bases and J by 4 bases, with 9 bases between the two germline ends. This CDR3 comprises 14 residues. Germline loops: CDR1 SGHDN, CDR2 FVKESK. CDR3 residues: CASSQDAQPYGYTF. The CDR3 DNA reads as TGTGCCAGCAGCCAAGATGCGCAACCCTATGGCTACACCTTC.

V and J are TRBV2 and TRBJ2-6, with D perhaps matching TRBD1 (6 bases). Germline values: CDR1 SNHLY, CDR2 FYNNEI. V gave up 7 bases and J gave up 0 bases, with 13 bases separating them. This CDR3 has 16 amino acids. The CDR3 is CASNGARGSGANVLTF. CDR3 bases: TGTGCCAGCAATGGAGCCAGGGGCTCTGGGGCCAACGTCCTGACTTTC.

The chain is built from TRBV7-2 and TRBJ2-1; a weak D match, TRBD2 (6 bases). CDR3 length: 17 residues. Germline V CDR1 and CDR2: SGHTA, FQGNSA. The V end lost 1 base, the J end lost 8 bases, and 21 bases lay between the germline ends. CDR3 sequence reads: CASSLGRTPWGVYEQFF. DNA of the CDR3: TGTGCCAGCAGCTTAGGACGGACCCCTTGGGGGGTCTATGAGCAGTTCTTC.